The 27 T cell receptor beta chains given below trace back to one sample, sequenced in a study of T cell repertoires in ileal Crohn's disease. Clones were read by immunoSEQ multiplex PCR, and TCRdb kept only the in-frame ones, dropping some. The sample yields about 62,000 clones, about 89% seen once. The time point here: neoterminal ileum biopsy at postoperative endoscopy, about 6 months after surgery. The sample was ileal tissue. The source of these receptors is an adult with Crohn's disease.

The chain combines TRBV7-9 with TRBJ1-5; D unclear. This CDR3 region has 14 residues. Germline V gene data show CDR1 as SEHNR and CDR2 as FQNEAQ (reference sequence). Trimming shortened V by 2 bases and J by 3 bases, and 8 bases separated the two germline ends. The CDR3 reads CASSLSSNNQPQHF. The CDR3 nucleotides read TGTGCCAGCAGCTTATCATCCAACAATCAGCCCCAGCATTTT.

The CDR3 bases are TGCGCCAGCAGCCAATTTTCAGGGGGAGGCTACACCTTC. It yields the protein CASSQFSGGGYTF. The chain couples TRBV4-1 to TRBJ1-2, with 7 bases aligning to TRBD1. The germline V gene encodes CDR1 MGHRA and CDR2 YSYEKL. V lost 2 bases, J lost 8 bases, and 5 bases stayed unmatched. The CDR3 has 13 residues.

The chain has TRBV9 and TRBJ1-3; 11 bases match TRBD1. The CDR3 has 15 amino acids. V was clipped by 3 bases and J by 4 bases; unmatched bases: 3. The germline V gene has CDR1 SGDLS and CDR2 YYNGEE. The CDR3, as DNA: TGTGCCAGCAGCGCATGGACAGGGGGCGGAAACACCATATATTTT. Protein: CASSAWTGGGNTIYF.

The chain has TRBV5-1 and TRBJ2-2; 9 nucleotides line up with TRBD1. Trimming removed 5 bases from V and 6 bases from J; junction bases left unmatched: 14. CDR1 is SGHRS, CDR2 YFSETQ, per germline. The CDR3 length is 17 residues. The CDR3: CASRPGQGFALAGELFF. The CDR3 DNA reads TGCGCCAGCAGGCCGGGACAGGGTTTTGCGTTGGCCGGGGAGCTGTTTTTT.

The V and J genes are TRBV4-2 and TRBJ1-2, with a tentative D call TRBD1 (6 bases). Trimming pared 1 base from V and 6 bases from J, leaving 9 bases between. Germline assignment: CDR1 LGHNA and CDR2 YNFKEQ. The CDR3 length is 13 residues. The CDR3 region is CASSQVKGDGYTF. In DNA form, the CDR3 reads TGTGCCAGCAGCCAAGTGAAGGGGGATGGCTACACCTTC.

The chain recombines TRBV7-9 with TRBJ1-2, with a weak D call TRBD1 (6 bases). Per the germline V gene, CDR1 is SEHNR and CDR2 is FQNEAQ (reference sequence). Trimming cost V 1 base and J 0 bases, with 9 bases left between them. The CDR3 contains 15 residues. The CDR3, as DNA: TGTGCCAGCAGCTTAGTAACAGGGCCTAACTATGGCTACACCTTC. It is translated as CASSLVTGPNYGYTF.

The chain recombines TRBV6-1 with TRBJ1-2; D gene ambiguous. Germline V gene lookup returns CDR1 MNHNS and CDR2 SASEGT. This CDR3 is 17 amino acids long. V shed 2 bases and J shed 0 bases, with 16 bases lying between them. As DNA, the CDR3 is TGTGCCAGCAGTGAAATAATCCCAAGAGGGACTAACTATGGCTACACCTTC. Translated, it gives CASSEIIPRGTNYGYTF.

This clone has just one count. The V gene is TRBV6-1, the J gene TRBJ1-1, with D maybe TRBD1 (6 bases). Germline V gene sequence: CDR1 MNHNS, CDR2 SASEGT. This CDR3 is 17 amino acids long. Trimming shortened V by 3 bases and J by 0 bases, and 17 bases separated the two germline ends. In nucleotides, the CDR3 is TGTGCCAGCAGTGATGGGGGCAGGGGTCCTATGAACACTGAAGCTTTCTTT. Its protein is CASSDGGRGPMNTEAFF.

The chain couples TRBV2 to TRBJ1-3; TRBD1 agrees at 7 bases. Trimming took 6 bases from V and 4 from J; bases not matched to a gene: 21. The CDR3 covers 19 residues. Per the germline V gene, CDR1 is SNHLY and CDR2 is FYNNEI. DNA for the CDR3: TGTGCCAGCAGCCCCAAAGTACCGGGACAGTCAGCTTCAGGAAACACCATATATTTT. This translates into CASSPKVPGQSASGNTIYF.

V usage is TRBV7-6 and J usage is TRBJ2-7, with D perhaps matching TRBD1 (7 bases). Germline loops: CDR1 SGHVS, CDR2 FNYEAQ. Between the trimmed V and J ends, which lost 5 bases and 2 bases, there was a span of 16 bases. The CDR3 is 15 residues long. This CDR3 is CASSPKGASAYEQYV. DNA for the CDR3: TGTGCCAGCAGCCCGAAGGGGGCTAGCGCCTACGAGCAGTACGTC.

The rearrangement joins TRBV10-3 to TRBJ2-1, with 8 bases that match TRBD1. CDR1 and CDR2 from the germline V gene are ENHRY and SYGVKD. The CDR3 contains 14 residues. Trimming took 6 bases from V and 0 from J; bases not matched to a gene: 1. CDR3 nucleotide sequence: TGTGCCATCAGAGGGACAGGCTCCTACAATGAGCAGTTCTTC. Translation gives CAIRGTGSYNEQFF.

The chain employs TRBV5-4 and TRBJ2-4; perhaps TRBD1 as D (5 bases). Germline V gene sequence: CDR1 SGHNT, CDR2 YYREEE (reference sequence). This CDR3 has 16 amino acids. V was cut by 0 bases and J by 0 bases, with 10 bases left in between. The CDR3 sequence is CASSLVGAEAKNIQYF. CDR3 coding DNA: TGTGCCAGCAGCTTGGTAGGGGCGGAAGCCAAAAACATTCAGTACTTC.

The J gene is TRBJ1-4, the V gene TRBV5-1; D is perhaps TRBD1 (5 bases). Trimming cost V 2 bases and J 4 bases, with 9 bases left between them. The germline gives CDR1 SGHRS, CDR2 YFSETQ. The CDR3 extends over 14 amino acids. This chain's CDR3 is CASSLQAYNEKLFF. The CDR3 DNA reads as TGCGCCAGCAGCTTACAGGCCTATAATGAAAAACTGTTTTTT. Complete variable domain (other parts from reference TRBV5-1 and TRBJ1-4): KAGVTQTPRYLIKTRGQQVTLSCSPISGHRSVSWYQQTPGQGLQFLFEYFSETQRNKGNFPGRFSGRQFSNSRSEMNVSTLELGDSALYLCASSLQAYNEKLFFGSGTQLSVL.

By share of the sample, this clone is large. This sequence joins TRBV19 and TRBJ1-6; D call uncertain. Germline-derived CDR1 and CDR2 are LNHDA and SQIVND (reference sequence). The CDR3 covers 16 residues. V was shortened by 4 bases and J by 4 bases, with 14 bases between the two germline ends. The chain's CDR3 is CASSSGGNYYNSPLHF. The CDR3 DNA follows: TGTGCCAGTAGTAGTGGAGGCAACTATTATAATTCACCCCTCCACTTT.

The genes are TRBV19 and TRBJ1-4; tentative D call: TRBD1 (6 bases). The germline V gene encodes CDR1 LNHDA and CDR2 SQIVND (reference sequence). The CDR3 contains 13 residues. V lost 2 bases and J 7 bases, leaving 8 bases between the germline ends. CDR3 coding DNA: TGTGCCAGTAGTATACAGGGGCGTGAAAAACTGTTTTTT. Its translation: CASSIQGREKLFF.

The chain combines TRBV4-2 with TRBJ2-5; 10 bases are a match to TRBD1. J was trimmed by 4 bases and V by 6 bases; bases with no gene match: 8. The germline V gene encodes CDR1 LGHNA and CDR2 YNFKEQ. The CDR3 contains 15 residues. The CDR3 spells CASRPGTGERETQYF. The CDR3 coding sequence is TGTGCCAGCAGGCCCGGGACAGGGGAGAGAGAGACCCAGTACTTC.

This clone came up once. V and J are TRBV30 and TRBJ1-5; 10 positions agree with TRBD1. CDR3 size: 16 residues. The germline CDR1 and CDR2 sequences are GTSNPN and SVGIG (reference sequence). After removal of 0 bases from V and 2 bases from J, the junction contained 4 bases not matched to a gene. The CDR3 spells CAWSVLGTGGNQPQHF. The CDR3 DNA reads TGTGCCTGGAGTGTACTAGGGACAGGGGGCAATCAGCCCCAGCATTTT.

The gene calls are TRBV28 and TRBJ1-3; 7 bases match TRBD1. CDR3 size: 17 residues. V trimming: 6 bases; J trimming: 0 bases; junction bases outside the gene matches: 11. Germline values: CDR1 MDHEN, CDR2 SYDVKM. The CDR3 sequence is CASSPGGFTLSGNTIYF. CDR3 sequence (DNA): TGTGCCAGCAGCCCAGGGGGATTTACCCTCTCTGGAAACACCATATATTTT.

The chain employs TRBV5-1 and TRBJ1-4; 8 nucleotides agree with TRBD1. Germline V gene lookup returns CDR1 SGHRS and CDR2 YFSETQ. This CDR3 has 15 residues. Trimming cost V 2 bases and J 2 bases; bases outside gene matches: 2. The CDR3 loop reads CASSFQGATNEKLFF. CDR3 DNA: TGCGCCAGCAGCTTTCAGGGGGCGACTAATGAAAAACTGTTTTTT. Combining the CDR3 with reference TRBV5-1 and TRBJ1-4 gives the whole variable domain KAGVTQTPRYLIKTRGQQVTLSCSPISGHRSVSWYQQTPGQGLQFLFEYFSETQRNKGNFPGRFSGRQFSNSRSEMNVSTLELGDSALYLCASSFQGATNEKLFFGSGTQLSVL.

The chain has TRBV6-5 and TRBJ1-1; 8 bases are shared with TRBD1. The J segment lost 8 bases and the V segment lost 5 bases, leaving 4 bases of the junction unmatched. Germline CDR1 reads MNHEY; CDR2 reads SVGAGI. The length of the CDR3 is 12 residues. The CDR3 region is CASSRTGKEAFF. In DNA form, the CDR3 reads TGTGCCAGCAGTCGGACAGGGAAGGAAGCTTTCTTT.

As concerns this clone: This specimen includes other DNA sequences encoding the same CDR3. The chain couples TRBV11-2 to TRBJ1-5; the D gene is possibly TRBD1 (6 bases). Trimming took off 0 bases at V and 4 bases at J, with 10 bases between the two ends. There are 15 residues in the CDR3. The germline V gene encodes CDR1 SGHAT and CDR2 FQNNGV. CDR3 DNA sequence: TGTGCCAGCAGCTTAGAGCAGGGGCCAAATCAGCCCCAGCATTTT. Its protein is CASSLEQGPNQPQHF.

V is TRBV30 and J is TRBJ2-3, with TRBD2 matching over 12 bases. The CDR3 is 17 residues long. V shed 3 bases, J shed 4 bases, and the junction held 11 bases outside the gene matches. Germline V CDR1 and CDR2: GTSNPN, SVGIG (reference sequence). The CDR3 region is CAWRGLAGSGWADTQYF. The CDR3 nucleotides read TGTGCCTGGAGGGGACTAGCGGGCTCGGGGTGGGCAGATACGCAGTATTTT.

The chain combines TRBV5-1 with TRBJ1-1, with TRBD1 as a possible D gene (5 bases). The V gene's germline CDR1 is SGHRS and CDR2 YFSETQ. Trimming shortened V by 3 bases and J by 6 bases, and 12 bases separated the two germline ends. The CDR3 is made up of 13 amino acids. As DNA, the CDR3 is TGCGCCAGCAGCTATTTAGGGGAGGCTGAAGCTTTCTTT. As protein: CASSYLGEAEAFF. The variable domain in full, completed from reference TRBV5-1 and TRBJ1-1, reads KAGVTQTPRYLIKTRGQQVTLSCSPISGHRSVSWYQQTPGQGLQFLFEYFSETQRNKGNFPGRFSGRQFSNSRSEMNVSTLELGDSALYLCASSYLGEAEAFFGQGTRLTVV.

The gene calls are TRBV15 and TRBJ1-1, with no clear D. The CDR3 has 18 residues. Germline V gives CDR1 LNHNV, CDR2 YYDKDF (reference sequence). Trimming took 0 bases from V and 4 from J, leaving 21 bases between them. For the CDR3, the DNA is TGTGCCACCAGCAGAGATCTGCTTACGGGGAGTGTTGGCACTGAAGCTTTCTTT. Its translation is CATSRDLLTGSVGTEAFF.

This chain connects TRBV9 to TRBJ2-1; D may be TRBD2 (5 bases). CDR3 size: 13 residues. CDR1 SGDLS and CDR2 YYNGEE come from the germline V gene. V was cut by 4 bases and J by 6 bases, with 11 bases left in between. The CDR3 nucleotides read TGTGCCAGCAGCACAACTAGTCCCAATGAGCAGTTCTTC. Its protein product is CASSTTSPNEQFF.

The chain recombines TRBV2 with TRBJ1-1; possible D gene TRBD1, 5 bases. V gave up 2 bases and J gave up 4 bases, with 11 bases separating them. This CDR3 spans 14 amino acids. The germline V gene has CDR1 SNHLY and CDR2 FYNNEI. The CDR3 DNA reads TGTGCCAGCAGTGAACGGGGGATAGGCACTGAAGCTTTCTTT. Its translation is CASSERGIGTEAFF.

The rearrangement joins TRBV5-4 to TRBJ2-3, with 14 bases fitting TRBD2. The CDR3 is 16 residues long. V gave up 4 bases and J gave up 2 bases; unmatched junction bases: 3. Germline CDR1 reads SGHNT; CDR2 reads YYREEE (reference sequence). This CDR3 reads CASSEGLAGDTDTQYF. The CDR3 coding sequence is TGTGCCAGCAGCGAGGGACTAGCGGGGGACACAGATACGCAGTATTTT.